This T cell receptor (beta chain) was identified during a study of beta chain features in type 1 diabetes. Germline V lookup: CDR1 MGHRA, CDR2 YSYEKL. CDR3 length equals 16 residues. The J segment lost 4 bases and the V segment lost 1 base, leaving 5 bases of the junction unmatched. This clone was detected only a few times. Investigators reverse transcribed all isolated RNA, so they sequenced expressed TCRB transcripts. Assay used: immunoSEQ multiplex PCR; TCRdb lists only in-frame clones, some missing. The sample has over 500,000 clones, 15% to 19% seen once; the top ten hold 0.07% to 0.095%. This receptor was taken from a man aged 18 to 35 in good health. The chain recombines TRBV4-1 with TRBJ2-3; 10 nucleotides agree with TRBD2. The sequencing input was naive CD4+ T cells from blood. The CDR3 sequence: CASSQGSGRFADTQYF. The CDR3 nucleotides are TGCGCCAGCAGCCAAGGTAGCGGGAGGTTCGCAGATACGCAGTATTTT.